Each of the 31 T cell receptor beta chains below was sequenced from the same sample in a study of T cell changes during pregnancy in multiple sclerosis. Data came from immunoSEQ multiplex PCR; TCRdb stores just in-frame clones and leaves some out. Counted here are tens of thousands of clones, 90% to 95% occurring once; the ten biggest clones make up roughly 1.7%. The starting material was peripheral blood, obtained after pregnancy. The receptors here all came from a female donor in good health, enrolled as a control in a pregnancy study.

V gene TRBV5-1 combines with J gene TRBJ1-1; D is uncertain. From germline, CDR1 is SGHRS and CDR2 YFSETQ. V lost 0 bases, J lost 8 bases, and 5 bases lay in between. This CDR3 region has 11 residues. In nucleotides, the CDR3 is TGCGCCAGCAGCTTGGGGCCCGAAGCTTTCTTT. This encodes CASSLGPEAFF.

This clone was observed once. The CDR3 sequence is CASRVDRRNTGELFF. The CDR3 region has the DNA TGTGCCAGCAGGGTTGACAGGCGAAACACCGGGGAGCTGTTTTTT. The rearrangement joins TRBV2 to TRBJ2-2; possibly TRBD1 for D (6 bases). The CDR3 consists of 15 residues. Germline V gene data show CDR1 as SNHLY and CDR2 as FYNNEI. Trimming pared 6 bases from V and 2 bases from J, leaving 13 bases between.

This CDR3 reads CASSPGTSGEPEYEQYF. In DNA form, the CDR3 reads TGTGCCAGCAGCCCCGGGACTAGCGGGGAACCAGAATACGAGCAGTACTTC. The rearrangement uses TRBV5-8 and TRBJ2-7; TRBD2 matches at 13 bases. This CDR3 has 17 amino acids. Germline V gene sequence: CDR1 SGHTS, CDR2 YDEGEE. The V gene end was trimmed by 4 bases and the J gene end by 4 bases; junction bases not matched to a gene: 11.

J is TRBJ1-2 and V is TRBV19; 10 bases map to TRBD1. Germline V CDR1 and CDR2: LNHDA, SQIVND (reference sequence). This CDR3 is 15 amino acids long. V was pared by 2 bases and J by 4 bases, with 4 bases of the junction left unmatched. For the CDR3, the DNA is TGTGCCAGTAGTATACCGGGACAGGGGATCTATGGCTACACCTTC. Amino acids: CASSIPGQGIYGYTF. Complete variable domain (other parts from reference TRBV19 and TRBJ1-2): DGGITQSPKYLFRKEGQNVTLSCEQNLNHDAMYWYRQDPGQGLRLIYYSQIVNDFQKGDIAEGYSVSREKKESFPLTVTSAQKNPTAFYLCASSIPGQGIYGYTFGSGTRLTVV.

This clone was detected once. This chain connects TRBV7-8 to TRBJ2-1; a possible D gene is TRBD2 (6 bases). V gave up 3 bases and J gave up 0 bases, with 9 bases separating them. The CDR3 is 15 amino acids. Germline V CDR1 and CDR2: SGHVS, FQNEAQ. The CDR3 DNA reads as TGTGCCAGCAGCTTTAGCGGAAGCTCCTACAATGAGCAGTTCTTC. This translates into CASSFSGSSYNEQFF.

This chain connects TRBV5-1 to TRBJ1-1, with a tentative D call TRBD1 (6 bases). The germline V gene encodes CDR1 SGHRS and CDR2 YFSETQ. The germline V and J ends were trimmed by 5 bases and 5 bases, with 13 bases remaining between them. The CDR3 is made up of 13 amino acids. The DNA for the CDR3 is TGCGCCAGCAGGACAGGTTTGGAGACTGAAGCTTTCTTT. Translating it yields CASRTGLETEAFF.

This rearrangement joins TRBV9 to TRBJ2-3; maybe TRBD2 (6 bases). The CDR3 consists of 16 residues. Germline V CDR1 and CDR2: SGDLS, YYNGEE. The V and J ends lost 0 bases and 3 bases respectively, with 14 bases between them. CDR3 residues: CASSVGGKDGTDTQYF. CDR3 DNA sequence: TGTGCCAGCAGCGTAGGCGGGAAGGATGGAACAGATACGCAGTATTTT.

The rearrangement uses TRBV2 and TRBJ1-5; 7 nucleotides match TRBD1. Germline V lookup: CDR1 SNHLY, CDR2 FYNNEI. CDR3 size: 17 residues. V lost 8 bases, J lost 3 bases, and 16 bases stayed unmatched. CDR3 sequence (DNA): TGTGCCAGCGATACCGATCGGACAGGCGTTTCCAATCAGCCCCAGCATTTT. This codes for CASDTDRTGVSNQPQHF.

V gene TRBV14 combines with J gene TRBJ1-5; 9 bases are a match to TRBD1. The V gene's germline CDR1 is SGHDN and CDR2 FVKESK. The CDR3 spans 20 residues. The J segment lost 4 bases and the V segment lost 3 bases, leaving 19 bases of the junction unmatched. The CDR3 DNA is TGTGCCAGCAGCCATCGCGTCTGTGTTCGGACAGGGGATCCTAATCAGCCCCAGCATTTT. Its translation: CASSHRVCVRTGDPNQPQHF.

This rearrangement joins TRBV2 to TRBJ2-7; TRBD1 might be the D (6 bases). CDR3 size: 15 residues. CDR1 is SNHLY, CDR2 FYNNEI, per germline. Trimming shortened V by 6 bases and J by 0 bases, and 15 bases separated the two germline ends. The CDR3: CASSLRRDISYEQYF. For the CDR3, the DNA is TGTGCCAGCAGCCTTCGCCGGGACATCTCCTACGAGCAGTACTTC. The entire variable domain, with the rest obtained from reference TRBV2 and TRBJ2-7, is as follows: EPEVTQTPSHQVTQMGQEVILRCVPISNHLYFYWYRQILGQKVEFLVSFYNNEISEKSEIFDDQFSVERPDGSNFTLKIRSTKLEDSAMYFCASSLRRDISYEQYFGPGTRLTVT.

The chain joins TRBV6-7 to TRBJ1-3; TRBD1 is a possible D gene (5 bases). TRBV6-7 is labeled an ORF, and its function is uncertain. The CDR3 has 14 residues. The ends were cut back, 6 bases at V and 0 bases at J, with 9 bases in the middle. The CDR3 nucleotides read TGTGCCAGCAGGGGGCCGCTCTCTGGAAACACCATATATTTT. This sequence encodes CASRGPLSGNTIYF.

The V gene is TRBV25-1, the J gene TRBJ1-1; a possible D gene is TRBD1 (5 bases). The V end was cut by 5 bases, the J end by 12 bases, with 16 bases between. CDR1 is MGHDK, CDR2 SYGVNS, per germline. The length of the CDR3 is 12 residues. CDR3 sequence reads: CASSLAGFKTFF. CDR3 nucleotides: TGTGCCAGCAGTTTGGCAGGGTTTAAAACTTTCTTT.

The gene calls are TRBV7-2 and TRBJ1-1; 7 bases map to TRBD1. CDR1 and CDR2 from the germline V gene are SGHTA and FQGNSA. This CDR3 comprises 14 residues. V gave up 5 bases and J gave up 1 base; unmatched junction bases: 4. CDR3 protein: CASSTRTGNTEAFF. CDR3 DNA sequence: TGTGCCAGCAGCACGAGGACAGGGAACACTGAAGCTTTCTTT.

This sequence joins TRBV5-8 and TRBJ1-1; 7 bases line up with TRBD1. Germline CDR1 reads SGHTS; CDR2 reads YDEGEE. CDR3 size: 13 residues. V dropped 1 base and J dropped 6; count of bases not matched to a gene: 3. CDR3 sequence reads: CASSLRQGAEAFF. DNA of the CDR3: TGTGCCAGCAGCTTGAGACAGGGAGCTGAAGCTTTCTTT.

This chain connects TRBV14 to TRBJ2-1, with 11 bases lining up with TRBD2. The CDR3 extends over 15 amino acids. In germline, CDR1 is SGHDN, CDR2 FVKESK. V lost 4 bases and J lost 1; bases outside the gene matches: 0. CDR3 DNA sequence: TGTGCCAGCAGCCCTAGCGGGAGGTCCTACAATGAGCAGTTCTTC. Its translation is CASSPSGRSYNEQFF.

The chain is built from TRBV27 and TRBJ2-7, with TRBD2 identical over 16 bases. CDR1 and CDR2 (germline): MNHEY, SMNVEV (reference sequence). The V and J ends lost 4 bases and 4 bases, in that order; junction bases with no gene match: 7. The CDR3 runs 17 residues. CDR3 in DNA: TGTGCCAGCAGTTCCCCCGGGACTAGCGGGAGGGGGTACGAGCAGTACTTC. Encoded protein: CASSSPGTSGRGYEQYF.

In its sample, this clone was seen once. V is TRBV2 and J is TRBJ2-3; the match to TRBD1 covers 12 bases. Germline values: CDR1 SNHLY, CDR2 FYNNEI. Trimming took 2 bases from V and 4 from J; bases not matched to a gene: 4. This CDR3 comprises 16 residues. In nucleotides, the CDR3 is TGTGCCAGCAGTGAATTGGGACAGGGGGCCTCAGATACGCAGTATTTT. This translates into CASSELGQGASDTQYF.

The chain combines TRBV4-1 with TRBJ2-5, with D tentatively TRBD2 (6 bases). The CDR3 is 14 residues long. V was shortened by 5 bases and J by 4 bases, with 14 bases between the two germline ends. Germline CDR1 reads MGHRA; CDR2 reads YSYEKL. CDR3 region: CASSSGVLSETQYF. The CDR3 nucleotides read TGCGCCAGCAGCTCGGGGGTCTTGTCAGAGACCCAGTACTTC.

The genes are TRBV10-3 and TRBJ2-7; 9 bases agree with TRBD1. CDR3 size: 18 residues. CDR1 and CDR2 from the germline V gene are ENHRY and SYGVKD. V shed 3 bases, J shed 1 base, and the junction held 13 bases outside the gene matches. The CDR3 loop is CAISDSPGTGIGSYEQYF. In nucleotides, the CDR3 is TGTGCCATCAGTGACAGTCCCGGGACAGGGATTGGGTCCTACGAGCAGTACTTC.

The chain combines TRBV2 with TRBJ1-1; D remains unclear. Germline V gene sequence: CDR1 SNHLY, CDR2 FYNNEI. The V end lost 5 bases, the J end lost 11 bases, and 15 bases lay between the germline ends. The CDR3 is 12 residues long. CDR3 DNA: TGTGCCAGCAGTTTGAGGGAGGGCCGTGCTTTCTTT. It encodes CASSLREGRAFF. The whole variable domain, filled in from reference TRBV2 and TRBJ1-1, reads EPEVTQTPSHQVTQMGQEVILRCVPISNHLYFYWYRQILGQKVEFLVSFYNNEISEKSEIFDDQFSVERPDGSNFTLKIRSTKLEDSAMYFCASSLREGRAFFGQGTRLTVV.

The V and J genes are TRBV9 and TRBJ2-3, with 9 bases identical to TRBD2. In germline, CDR1 is SGDLS, CDR2 YYNGEE. The V and J ends lost 2 bases and 2 bases, in that order; junction bases with no gene match: 9. This CDR3 contains 17 residues. CDR3 region: CASSVLAGRANTDTQYF. In DNA form, the CDR3 reads TGTGCCAGCAGCGTTCTAGCGGGACGAGCCAACACAGATACGCAGTATTTT.

This clone has only one observation. This chain joins TRBV11-2 and TRBJ2-5; tentatively, D is TRBD1 (5 bases). Germline V lookup: CDR1 SGHAT, CDR2 FQNNGV. The CDR3 consists of 14 residues. V was pared by 5 bases and J by 0 bases, with 10 bases between. CDR3: CASSPSGYQETQYF. CDR3 DNA sequence: TGTGCCAGCAGCCCCTCAGGGTACCAAGAGACCCAGTACTTC. Full variable domain (remainder filled in from reference TRBV11-2 and TRBJ2-5): EAGVAQSPRYKIIEKRQSVAFWCNPISGHATLYWYQQILGQGPKLLIQFQNNGVVDDSQLPKDRFSAERLKGVDSTLKIQPAKLEDSAVYLCASSPSGYQETQYFGPGTRLLVL.

The V and J genes are TRBV28 and TRBJ1-2; 7 nucleotides align to TRBD1. Germline V lookup: CDR1 MDHEN, CDR2 SYDVKM. The CDR3 contains 15 residues. V gave up 8 bases and J gave up 8 bases; unmatched junction bases: 17. CDR3 loop: CASLPPTTGVRGYTF. In DNA, the CDR3 is TGTGCCAGCCTCCCACCTACTACAGGGGTACGGGGCTACACCTTC.

The chain recombines TRBV2 with TRBJ2-2, with a tentative D call TRBD2 (6 bases). Trimming removed 10 bases from V and 0 bases from J, with 12 bases in between. This CDR3 contains 14 residues. Germline-derived CDR1 and CDR2 are SNHLY and FYNNEI. The CDR3 nucleotides are TGTGCCACCGCTGGGGACTCGAACACCGGGGAGCTGTTTTTT. This gives the protein CATAGDSNTGELFF.

The V gene is TRBV5-1, the J gene TRBJ1-2; D is undetermined. V dropped 0 bases and J dropped 4 bases, with 13 bases sitting between them. The CDR3 spans 15 residues. The germline gives CDR1 SGHRS, CDR2 YFSETQ. CDR3 loop: CASSLESSNPYGYTF. The CDR3 region has the DNA TGCGCCAGCAGCTTGGAATCCAGTAACCCCTATGGCTACACCTTC. Full variable domain (rest looked up from reference TRBV5-1 and TRBJ1-2): KAGVTQTPRYLIKTRGQQVTLSCSPISGHRSVSWYQQTPGQGLQFLFEYFSETQRNKGNFPGRFSGRQFSNSRSEMNVSTLELGDSALYLCASSLESSNPYGYTFGSGTRLTVV.

CDR3 region: CASSLVGYEQYF. The CDR3, as DNA: TGTGCCAGCAGCTTGGTCGGGTACGAGCAGTACTTC. V gene TRBV5-5 combines with J gene TRBJ2-7; D not certain. This CDR3 is built from 12 residues. Germline V gene lookup returns CDR1 SGHKS and CDR2 YYEKEE (reference sequence). V gave up 0 bases and J gave up 4 bases, with 5 bases separating them.

The count of this clone is one. The gene calls are TRBV18 and TRBJ2-2; 11 bases map to TRBD1. Germline trimming cut 3 bases from V and 1 base from J; bases unmatched to any gene: 4. CDR1 is KGHSH and CDR2 is LQKENI in the germline V gene. This CDR3 has 17 residues. CDR3 amino acids: CASSPWDRGLNTGELFF. DNA for the CDR3: TGTGCCAGCTCACCTTGGGACAGGGGGTTGAACACCGGGGAGCTGTTTTTT.

The V gene is TRBV5-6, the J gene TRBJ2-7; possibly TRBD1 for D (6 bases). The germline V gene encodes CDR1 SGHDT and CDR2 YYEEEE. Trimming shortened V by 3 bases and J by 5 bases, and 18 bases separated the two germline ends. The CDR3 extends over 15 amino acids. The CDR3: CASSSLGQGRHEQYF. The CDR3 bases are TGTGCCAGCAGCTCCCTTGGGCAGGGGCGCCACGAGCAGTACTTC. Full variable domain (missing parts from reference TRBV5-6 and TRBJ2-7): DAGVTQSPTHLIKTRGQQVTLRCSPKSGHDTVSWYQQALGQGPQFIFQYYEEEERQRGNFPDRFSGHQFPNYSSELNVNALLLGDSALYLCASSSLGQGRHEQYFGPGTRLTVT.

This chain uses TRBV6-5 with TRBJ2-7; 11 bases match TRBD1. The CDR3 has 14 amino acids. Per germline, CDR1 MNHEY and CDR2 SVGAGI. The junction had 7 bases not matched to a gene; V was cut back by 5 bases and J by 7 bases. The CDR3: CASSGGDRGWEQYF. In DNA form, the CDR3 reads TGTGCCAGCAGTGGGGGGGACAGGGGGTGGGAGCAGTACTTC.

The chain recombines TRBV11-2 with TRBJ2-3; TRBD2 matches 9 bases. CDR1 is SGHAT and CDR2 is FQNNGV in the germline V gene. With V trimmed by 2 bases and J by 2 bases, 5 bases remained unmatched. This CDR3 contains 16 residues. CDR3 sequence reads: CASSLRAGGSTDTQYF. DNA of the CDR3: TGTGCCAGCAGCTTAAGGGCGGGAGGGTCCACAGATACGCAGTATTTT.

The DNA of the CDR3 is TGTGCCAGCAGGGTCAACGTCGGGAATGAGCAGTTCTTC. Encoded protein: CASRVNVGNEQFF. The chain carries TRBV2 and TRBJ2-1; no clear D. Trimming removed 6 bases at V and 7 bases at J, with 13 bases between. The germline V gene encodes CDR1 SNHLY and CDR2 FYNNEI. There are 13 residues in the CDR3.